Following are 17 T cell receptor beta chains from one sample sequenced in a study of T cells after yellow fever vaccination (dated by TCRdb to the late 2010s). The sample's treatment or condition label, in plain terms: live attenuated yellow fever vaccine strain. Preparation of the library involved 5' RACE. Instrument on record: Illumina HiSeq 2500. TCRdb itself trimmed the public reads at Q25 with fastp, ran MiXCR and retained productive beta chains. Each record represents a unique CDR3 protein, reported with the most common genes and DNA among its rows. Counted in this sample were approximately 340,000 distinct CDR3 sequences; about 8.7% of them appeared once. The ten largest clones add up to over 15% of the sample. Here the sequenced sample was PBMCs, taken on the day of the first yellow fever vaccination. These receptors came from a man aged 18 to 29 who received the YFV17D yellow fever vaccine.

This rearrangement joins TRBV10-3 to TRBJ1-4; a possible D gene is TRBD1 (5 bases). The germline V gene encodes CDR1 ENHRY and CDR2 SYGVKD. The CDR3 contains 15 residues. V was cut by 2 bases and J by 7 bases, with 14 bases left in between. CDR3: CAISEGRGPGEKLFF. The CDR3 DNA reads as TGTGCCATCAGTGAGGGGAGGGGACCAGGTGAAAAACTGTTTTTT.

This chain connects TRBV7-2 to TRBJ2-7; the D gene is possibly TRBD2 (5 bases). Germline CDR1 SGHTA, CDR2 FQGNSA. The CDR3 length is 14 residues. V lost 3 bases, J lost 3 bases, and 12 bases lay in between. The DNA for the CDR3 is TGTGCCAGCAGCTTTGCTTCCCGGGACTACGAGCAGTACTTC. Its protein product is CASSFASRDYEQYF.

This clonotype was seen many times. The chain links TRBV4-1 to TRBJ2-2, with D possibly TRBD2 on 5 matching bases. This CDR3 is built from 13 residues. Trimming shortened V by 0 bases and J by 13 bases, and 12 bases separated the two germline ends. In germline, CDR1 is MGHRA, CDR2 YSYEKL. The CDR3 loop reads CASSQEEDRALFF. The CDR3, as DNA: TGCGCCAGCAGCCAAGAGGAGGATCGCGCGCTGTTTTTT.

The chain carries TRBV2 and TRBJ1-2; D unresolved. The CDR3 has 13 amino acids. Germline lookup yields CDR1 SNHLY and CDR2 FYNNEI. Between the trimmed V and J ends, which lost 7 bases and 3 bases, there was a span of 12 bases. The chain's CDR3 is CASNAFTDYGYTF. DNA for the CDR3: TGTGCCAGCAACGCGTTCACCGACTATGGCTACACCTTC. The entire variable domain, with the rest obtained from reference TRBV2 and TRBJ1-2, is as follows: EPEVTQTPSHQVTQMGQEVILRCVPISNHLYFYWYRQILGQKVEFLVSFYNNEISEKSEIFDDQFSVERPDGSNFTLKIRSTKLEDSAMYFCASNAFTDYGYTFGSGTRLTVV.

Details on this clonotype: A much bigger clone sits one base away, suggesting this may be a read error. The chain joins TRBV15 to TRBJ2-3; 11 nucleotides agree with TRBD2. Looked up from germline, CDR1 is LNHNV and CDR2 is YYDKDF (reference sequence). This CDR3 is 21 amino acids long. The CDR3 nucleotides read TGTGCCAACAGCAGAGATGTACGGGGGACTAGCGGTCCTTTCAACACAGATACGCAGTATTTT. This codes for CANSRDVRGTSGPFNTDTQYF.

This clonotype was seen a few times. This chain connects TRBV5-4 to TRBJ2-3; D is undetermined. The V and J ends lost 1 base and 5 bases respectively, with 11 bases between them. The length of the CDR3 is 14 residues. Germline V gene lookup returns CDR1 SGHNT and CDR2 YYREEE (reference sequence). The CDR3 nucleotides read TGTGCCAGCAGCTTGTCTTTTATGGGAGATACGCAGTATTTT. This encodes CASSLSFMGDTQYF.

The chain couples TRBV10-3 to TRBJ1-1, with TRBD1 matching over 8 bases. With V trimmed by 6 bases and J by 4 bases, 7 bases remained unmatched. CDR3 size: 14 residues. Germline V gene sequence: CDR1 ENHRY, CDR2 SYGVKD. The CDR3 region is CAIRPQGVSTEAFF. The CDR3 DNA reads TGTGCCATCAGGCCACAGGGGGTGAGCACTGAAGCTTTCTTT.

The sample holds many counts of this clonotype. The chain couples TRBV28 to TRBJ1-5; D possibly corresponds to TRBD1 (6 bases). Trimming took off 2 bases at V and 2 bases at J, with 13 bases between the two ends. The CDR3 has 16 amino acids. Germline CDR1 and CDR2: MDHEN and SYDVKM. CDR3 bases: TGTGCCAGCAGTTTAAGGCCACAGGGAGGCAATCAGCCCCAGCATTTT. Residues: CASSLRPQGGNQPQHF.

This clonotype was counted a few times. The genes are TRBV28 and TRBJ2-7; TRBD2 matches at 7 bases. Germline V gives CDR1 MDHEN, CDR2 SYDVKM. This CDR3 is built from 13 residues. J gave up 2 bases and V 7 bases, and 5 bases lay outside the gene matches. This CDR3 is CASTGAGPYEQYV. CDR3 DNA sequence: TGTGCCAGCACCGGAGCGGGGCCCTACGAGCAGTACGTC.

V and J are TRBV19 and TRBJ1-1; D not certain. Germline CDR1 reads LNHDA; CDR2 reads SQIVND (reference sequence). The CDR3 extends over 12 amino acids. V dropped 10 bases and J dropped 1 base, with 10 bases sitting between them. CDR3 in amino acids: CATRSANTEAFF. DNA of the CDR3: TGTGCCACCAGGTCAGCGAACACTGAAGCTTTCTTT.

This clonotype occurred a few times. This chain links TRBV6-1 with TRBJ1-2; 7 nucleotides match TRBD1. The trim removed 6 bases at V and 3 bases at J, leaving 7 bases unmatched. Germline lookup yields CDR1 MNHNS and CDR2 SASEGT. The CDR3 totals 14 residues. CDR3 coding DNA: TGTGCCAGCAGAAAGACAGGGAATGACTATGGCTACACCTTC. It yields the protein CASRKTGNDYGYTF.

The sample holds many counts of this clonotype. This sequence joins TRBV4-2 and TRBJ1-2; D remains unclear. The CDR3 spans 14 residues. The V and J ends lost 1 base and 5 bases respectively, with 11 bases between them. Per the germline V gene, CDR1 is LGHNA and CDR2 is YNFKEQ. CDR3 loop: CASSQVAEVYGYTF. As DNA, the CDR3 is TGTGCCAGCAGCCAAGTCGCGGAAGTTTATGGCTACACCTTC.

This clonotype was counted many times. This chain joins TRBV9 and TRBJ2-5; either TRBD1 or TRBD2 may fit D (5 bases each). The germline CDR1 and CDR2 sequences are SGDLS and YYNGEE. The V and J ends lost 3 bases and 5 bases respectively, with 17 bases between them. The length of the CDR3 is 15 residues. This CDR3 is CASSGYGTGGETQYF. The CDR3 coding sequence is TGTGCCAGCAGCGGATACGGGACGGGCGGTGAGACCCAGTACTTC.

The chain couples TRBV6-2 or TRBV6-3 to TRBJ1-2, with D possibly being TRBD1 (5 bases). CDR1 MNHEY and CDR2 SVGEGT come from the germline V gene. V gave up 8 bases and J gave up 5 bases, with 9 bases separating them. The CDR3 covers 11 residues. The CDR3 DNA follows: TGTGCCAGCGACAGAGGGTATGGCTACACCTTC. Amino acid sequence: CASDRGYGYTF.

The genes are TRBV29-1 and TRBJ1-2; TRBD1 matches 11 bases. There are 14 residues in the CDR3. V lost 6 bases, J lost 8 bases, and 11 bases stayed unmatched. Germline V gives CDR1 SQVTM, CDR2 ANQGSEA. CDR3: CSVEPGQGDRGYTF. CDR3 DNA: TGCAGCGTAGAACCGGGACAGGGGGATAGGGGCTACACCTTC.

This clonotype was counted between two and nine times. The chain couples TRBV18 to TRBJ2-3; 10 positions match TRBD2. V was clipped by 3 bases and J by 0 bases; unmatched bases: 6. CDR1 is KGHSH and CDR2 is LQKENI in the germline V gene. The CDR3 runs to 17 residues. The DNA for the CDR3 is TGTGCCAGCTCACCGTTACTAGCGGGACCTAGCACAGATACGCAGTATTTT. Translating it yields CASSPLLAGPSTDTQYF.

V gene TRBV21-1 combines with J gene TRBJ2-2. TRBV21-1 is given as a pseudogene. The CDR3 is 14 amino acids. The CDR3, as DNA: TGTGCCAGCAGCAAGGGTACGAACACCGGGGAGCTGTTTTTT. Encoded protein: CASSKGTNTGELFF.